The 22 T cell receptor beta chains below come from one sample, sequenced in a study of blood T cells in healthy people across ages. A second PCR of roughly 6 to 12 cycles used a sample-barcoded 5' primer and a J-beta primer mix. TCRdb called the 5' RACE reads again in MiXCR, with one record for every CDR3 protein. The repertoire holds approximately 900,000 distinct CDR3 sequences, with about 28% as singletons. This sample also appeared in a second study, on T cells of mothers and their children.

The sequenced sample was blood. Every receptor here comes from a woman in her thirties or forties in good health.

This clonotype was counted a few times. The chain joins TRBV3-1 to TRBJ2-7, with 7 bases lining up with TRBD1. This CDR3 region has 14 residues. J lost 5 bases, V lost 6 bases, and 10 bases had no gene match. Germline V gene data show CDR1 as LGHDT and CDR2 as YNNKEL (reference sequence). The CDR3 loop reads CASSALGTANEQYF. CDR3 bases: TGTGCCAGCAGTGCACTGGGGACAGCCAACGAGCAGTACTTC.

V and J are TRBV29-1 and TRBJ1-1; TRBD1 might be the D (5 bases). CDR1 and CDR2 from the germline V gene are SQVTM and ANQGSEA. CDR3 length: 14 amino acids. V was pared by 3 bases and J by 3 bases, with 14 bases between. CDR3 in amino acids: CSVERGGGYTEAFF. The CDR3 DNA reads as TGCAGCGTTGAGCGCGGGGGGGGTTACACTGAAGCTTTCTTT.

This clonotype was detected a few times. The chain has TRBV15 and TRBJ2-2; 10 positions match TRBD1. This CDR3 is 16 amino acids long. The germline V gene has CDR1 LNHNV and CDR2 YYDKDF (reference sequence). V lost 5 bases, J lost 6 bases, and 9 bases stayed unmatched. In DNA form, the CDR3 reads TGTGCCACCAGCCGCCGGACAGGGGGGCTCGCCGGGGAGCTGTTTTTT. Translation: CATSRRTGGLAGELFF.

This clonotype was observed at least ten times. V is TRBV29-1 and J is TRBJ2-3; D is possibly TRBD1 or TRBD2 (5 bases each). The CDR3 consists of 16 residues. V was pared by 6 bases and J by 6 bases, with 25 bases between. Per the germline V gene, CDR1 is SQVTM and CDR2 is ANQGSEA. The CDR3 DNA reads as TGCAGCGTCGAAAATATGGGACCGGTCTCCGTCGATACGCAGTATTTT. Its translation: CSVENMGPVSVDTQYF.

This clonotype was observed at least ten times. The genes are TRBV29-1 and TRBJ2-1, with 8 bases identical to TRBD2. The CDR3 length is 15 residues. Germline V CDR1 and CDR2: SQVTM, ANQGSEA. V lost 7 bases, J lost 8 bases, and 16 bases stayed unmatched. CDR3 sequence (DNA): TGCAGCGCATACCCGAATAGCGGGGATAGTGATGAGCAGTTCTTC. Translating gives CSAYPNSGDSDEQFF.

This clonotype was recorded only once. This may stem from a read error, because a much larger clone lies one nucleotide away. This sequence joins TRBV14 and TRBJ2-6, with 7 nucleotides matching TRBD2. The germline V gene has CDR1 SGHDN and CDR2 FVKESK. The CDR3 extends over 14 amino acids. The CDR3 reads CASSQVSGANVPTF. DNA for the CDR3: TGTGCCAGCAGCCAAGTAAGCGGGGCCAACGTCCCGACTTTC.

V and J are TRBV29-1 and TRBJ2-1, with D tentatively TRBD1 or TRBD2 (5 bases each). Germline V CDR1 and CDR2: SQVTM, ANQGSEA. There are 13 residues in the CDR3. Trimming left V 6 bases short and J 4 bases short, with 13 bases between. CDR3 DNA sequence: TGCAGCGTACGGGACGGCAGATACAATGAGCAGTTCTTC. Its protein product is CSVRDGRYNEQFF.

The chain recombines TRBV6-5 with TRBJ1-2; D remains unclear. CDR1 is MNHEY, CDR2 SVGAGI, per germline. The CDR3 loop spans 15 amino acids. The ends were cut back, 4 bases at V and 5 bases at J, with 17 bases in the middle. The CDR3 sequence: CASSFNIRLSYGYTF. As DNA, the CDR3 is TGTGCCAGCAGTTTTAACATAAGGTTATCGTATGGCTACACCTTC.

This clonotype showed up just a few times. V is TRBV2 and J is TRBJ2-1, with 10 positions matching TRBD2. Losses at the gene ends were 11 bases for V and 5 bases for J; bases not matched to a gene: 12. CDR1 is SNHLY, CDR2 FYNNEI, per germline. The CDR3 runs 15 residues. In nucleotides, the CDR3 is TGTGCCTCAAGGCCACAGCGGGGGGGCCACAATGAGCAGTTCTTC. Translating gives CASRPQRGGHNEQFF.

This clonotype has more than one count but fewer than ten. The V and J genes are TRBV7-9 and TRBJ2-1; TRBD1 aligns across 11 bases. With 4 bases clipped from V and 4 bases from J, the junction kept 0 bases outside the gene matches. The CDR3 has 14 amino acids. The germline CDR1 and CDR2 sequences are SEHNR and FQNEAQ (reference sequence). The chain's CDR3 is CASSWDRGYNEQFF. CDR3 bases: TGTGCCAGCAGCTGGGACAGGGGGTACAATGAGCAGTTCTTC.

This clonotype was found a few times. The chain couples TRBV7-6 to TRBJ1-1; 7 bases line up with TRBD1. The V segment lost 6 bases and the J segment 5 bases; nucleotides outside the gene matches: 6. The CDR3 is 13 amino acids. Germline lookup yields CDR1 SGHVS and CDR2 FNYEAQ. DNA of the CDR3: TGTGCCAGCAGTAGAACAGGGGCGACTGAAGCTTTCTTT. Translating it yields CASSRTGATEAFF.

The chain carries TRBV20-1 and TRBJ1-1; a weak D match, TRBD1 (5 bases). Germline CDR1 and CDR2: DFQATT and SNEGSKA (reference sequence). This CDR3 contains 14 residues. V lost 5 bases and J lost 4, with 17 bases in between. The CDR3 nucleotides are TGCAGTGCTTCGACCGGGACCCCGGTCACTGAAGCTTTCTTT. It translates to CSASTGTPVTEAFF.

Comments on this clonotype: With a much larger clone just one base away, this may be a read error. The chain couples TRBV27 to TRBJ2-7, with D tentatively TRBD2 (6 bases). From germline, CDR1 is MNHEY and CDR2 SMNVEV (reference sequence). V lost 8 bases, J lost 0 bases, and 14 bases lay in between. CDR3 length equals 14 residues. The CDR3 region is CASGGWGSSYEQYF. The CDR3 DNA follows: TGTGCCAGCGGGGGGTGGGGGAGCTCCTACGAGCAGTACTTC.

The chain has TRBV29-1 and TRBJ2-6; D may correspond to TRBD1 or TRBD2 (5 bases each). There are 16 residues in the CDR3. Germline assignment: CDR1 SQVTM and CDR2 ANQGSEA. The chain's CDR3 is CGAQGVSGRGANVLTF. DNA of the CDR3: TGCGGCGCCCAAGGGGTATCGGGGCGCGGGGCCAACGTCCTGACTTTC.

The chain uses TRBV28 and TRBJ1-4; no firm D call. The CDR3 spans 14 residues. V was pared by 8 bases and J by 3 bases, with 13 bases between. Germline V gene sequence: CDR1 MDHEN, CDR2 SYDVKM. The CDR3 coding sequence is TGTGCCAGCGGGGAGCGGCAGGCTAATGAAAAACTGTTTTTT. It translates to CASGERQANEKLFF.

V and J are TRBV7-6 and TRBJ2-5; maybe TRBD2 (6 bases). Germline CDR1 SGHVS, CDR2 FNYEAQ. There are 16 residues in the CDR3. Trimming took 4 bases from V and 0 from J, leaving 15 bases between them. CDR3 coding DNA: TGTGCCAGCAGCTCGGGAAATAGCGGTTACCAAGAGACCCAGTACTTC. Translating it yields CASSSGNSGYQETQYF.

With regard to this clonotype: Just one base apart from a much larger clone, this may be a read error. The rearrangement uses TRBV6-1 and TRBJ2-7, with D tentatively TRBD1 (6 bases). The germline V and J ends were trimmed by 10 bases and 6 bases, with 22 bases remaining between them. The CDR3 extends over 14 amino acids. CDR1 and CDR2 (germline): MNHNS, SASEGT. The CDR3 loop reads CANIEAGDATEQYF. In nucleotides, the CDR3 is TGTGCCAACATCGAAGCAGGGGACGCCACCGAGCAGTACTTC.

This clonotype was seen many times. The chain combines TRBV12-3 or TRBV12-4 with TRBJ2-7, with D perhaps given as TRBD1 or TRBD2 (5 bases each). Between the trimmed V and J ends, which lost 1 base and 7 bases, there was a span of 11 bases. This CDR3 contains 13 residues. The DNA for the CDR3 is TGTGCCAGCAGTTTAGGTGGGGGTCGGGAGCAGTACTTC. It encodes CASSLGGGREQYF.

This clonotype has ten or more counts. This may be a read error, as it is one base from a much larger clone. The chain links TRBV5-1 to TRBJ1-2; D unresolved. V shed 1 base and J shed 4 bases, with 5 bases lying between them. CDR3 length: 12 amino acids. CDR1 and CDR2 from the germline V gene are SGHRS and YFSETQ. CDR3 sequence: CASSLTAYGYTF. The CDR3 DNA reads as TGCGCCAGCAGCTTGACGGCCTATGGCTACACCTTC. Supplemented by reference TRBV5-1 and TRBJ1-2, the full variable domain reads KAGVTQTPRYLIKTRGQQVTLSCSPISGHRSVSWYQQTPGQGLQFLFEYFSETQRNKGNFPGRFSGRQFSNSRSEMNVSTLELGDSALYLCASSLTAYGYTFGSGTRLTVV.

This chain links TRBV20-1 with TRBJ1-1; 7 bases align to TRBD1. CDR3 length: 15 amino acids. Germline trimming cut 1 base from V and 1 base from J; bases unmatched to any gene: 6. CDR1 is DFQATT and CDR2 is SNEGSKA in the germline V gene (reference sequence). The CDR3 nucleotides are TGCAGTGCTAGAGTGTCAGGGGGTAAGAACACTGAAGCTTTCTTT. This encodes CSARVSGGKNTEAFF.

This clonotype was observed a few times. V gene TRBV4-2 combines with J gene TRBJ2-1; 9 bases align to TRBD2. The CDR3 runs 17 residues. Germline lookup yields CDR1 LGHNA and CDR2 YNFKEQ. V was pared by 0 bases and J by 7 bases, with 10 bases of the junction left unmatched. Here the CDR3 DNA reads TGTGCCAGCAGCCAAGAAGCGCTAGCGGGGATTTGGAATGAGCAGTTCTTC. Its translation: CASSQEALAGIWNEQFF.

The CDR3 DNA reads as TGTGCCAGCAGATCCCCCCCAGGGGGCCCATACTATGGCTACACCTTC. Residues: CASRSPPGGPYYGYTF. J is TRBJ1-2 and V is TRBV6-5; 8 bases match TRBD1. The V segment lost 6 bases and the J segment 3 bases; nucleotides outside the gene matches: 12. CDR3 length: 16 residues. Germline lookup yields CDR1 MNHEY and CDR2 SVGAGI.